This T cell receptor beta chain appears in the sequencing data of a study of T cell changes during pregnancy in multiple sclerosis. Per germline, CDR1 LGHNA and CDR2 YSLEER. CDR3 length equals 17 residues. With 4 bases removed from V and 0 bases from J, the gap between germline ends came to 15 bases. The repertoire was sequenced with immunoSEQ multiplex PCR; TCRdb's copy has only in-frame clones and lacks some. The sample comprises about 38,000 clones, 88% of which are singletons, and under 7.5% rests with the top ten. The TCR comes from a female donor with multiple sclerosis, enrolled in a pregnancy study. V is TRBV4-3 and J is TRBJ1-4; possibly TRBD1 for D (5 bases). The material sequenced was CD8+ T cells from peripheral blood mononuclear cells, taken in the third trimester of pregnancy. The CDR3 nucleotides are TGCGCCAGCAGCCCTCTTTTCCAGGGTACAACTAATGAAAAACTGTTTTTT. It yields the protein CASSPLFQGTTNEKLFF.